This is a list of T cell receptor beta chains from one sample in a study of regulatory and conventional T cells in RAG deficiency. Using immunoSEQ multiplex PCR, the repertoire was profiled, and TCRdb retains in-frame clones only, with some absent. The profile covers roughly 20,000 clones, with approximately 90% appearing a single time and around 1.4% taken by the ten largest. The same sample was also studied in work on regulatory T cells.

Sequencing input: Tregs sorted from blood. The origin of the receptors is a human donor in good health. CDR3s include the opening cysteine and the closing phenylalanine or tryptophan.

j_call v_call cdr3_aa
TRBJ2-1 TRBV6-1 CASRLSGSGSNEQFF
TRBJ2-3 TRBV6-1 CASIAGTGDTQYF
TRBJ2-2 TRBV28 CASSLSPGGHTGELFF
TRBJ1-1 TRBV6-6 CASRIQQGINTEAFF
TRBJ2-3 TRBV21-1 CASSFPRTGGQTDTQYF
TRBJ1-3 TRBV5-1 CASSPRGQGASGNTIYF
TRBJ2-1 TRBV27 CASRLTGLSSYNEQFF
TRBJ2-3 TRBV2 CASSRDGDTDTQYF
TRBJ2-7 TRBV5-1 CASSLVRGQGEQYF
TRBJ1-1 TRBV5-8 CASSSTPNTEAFF
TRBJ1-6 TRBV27 CASSAGTHGPSPLHF
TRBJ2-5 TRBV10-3 CAISDSSQRYQETQYF
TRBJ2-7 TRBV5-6 CASSFSGSYEQYF
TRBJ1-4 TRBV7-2 CASSQRPGQGNEKLFF
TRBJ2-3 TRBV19 CASSMVALTGTQYF
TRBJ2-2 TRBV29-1 CSVTEGGTGELFF
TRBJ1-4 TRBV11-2 CASSVSGSTNEKLFF
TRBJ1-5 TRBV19 CASSITTAAGVRGNQPQHF
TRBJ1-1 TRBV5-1 CASSLLFRGTNTEAFF
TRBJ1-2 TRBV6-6 CASSYSREAGYTF
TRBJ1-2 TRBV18 CASSPLTTGALGYSTF
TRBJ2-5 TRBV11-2 CASSFRRQETQYF
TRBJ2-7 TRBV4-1 CASSQDKLAGGGEQYF
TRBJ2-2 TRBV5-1 CASRLYTGELFF
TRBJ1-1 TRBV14 CASSQVPAGSWDKNTEAFF
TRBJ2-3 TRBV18 CASSPLGGGSDTQYF
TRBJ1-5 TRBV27 CASSLGGIGGDQPQHF
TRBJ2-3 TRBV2 CASRPTVSTDTQYF
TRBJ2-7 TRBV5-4 CASSLAAGEQYF
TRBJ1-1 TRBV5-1 CASSLAQGALYAEAFF
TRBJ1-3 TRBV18 CASSPFQGNTGNTIYF
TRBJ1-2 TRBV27 CASSLFGTGGAVNYYGYTF
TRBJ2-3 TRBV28 CASSALGRPRADTQYF
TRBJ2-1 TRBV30 CAGGTSGSKYNEQFF
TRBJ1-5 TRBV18 CASSLTGKSNQPQHF
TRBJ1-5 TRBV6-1 CASSGGAQGLNQPQHF
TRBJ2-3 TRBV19 CASSPPFFGLAGDRDTQYF
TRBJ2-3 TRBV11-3 CASSYRDGSTDTQYF
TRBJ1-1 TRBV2 CASTAPTGVATEAFF
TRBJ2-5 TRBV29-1 CSVEVTGQLGETQYF
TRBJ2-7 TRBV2 CASSEEHSYEQYF
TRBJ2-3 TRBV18 CASSLGRGDTQYF
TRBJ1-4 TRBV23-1 CASSRQRTETREKLFF
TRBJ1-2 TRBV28 CASSLEHTGFFPFNYGYTF
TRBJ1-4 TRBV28 CASSSPTVDEKLFF
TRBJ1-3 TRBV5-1 CASSFDGNTIYF
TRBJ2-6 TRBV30 CAWSVDLRGSYSGANVLTF
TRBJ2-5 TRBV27 CASRLWGLAGGGSSQETQYF
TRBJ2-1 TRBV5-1 CASSLSFAGGYNEQFF
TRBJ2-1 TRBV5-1 CASSVTDGAYNEQFF
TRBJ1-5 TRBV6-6 CASSWGQYSNQPQHF
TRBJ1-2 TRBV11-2 CASSRTANYGYTF
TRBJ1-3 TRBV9 CASSVVSSGVSGNTIYF
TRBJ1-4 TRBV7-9 CASSYGAFNEKLFF
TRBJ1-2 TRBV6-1 CASTPKGLYGYTF
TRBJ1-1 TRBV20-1 CSARQGAEAFF
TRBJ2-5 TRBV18 CASSPYGDITQETQYF
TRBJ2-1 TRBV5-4 CASSPRVGEQFF
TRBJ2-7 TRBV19 CASTGTAAYEQYF